One and the same sample provided the 25 T cell receptor beta chains below, sequenced in a study of naive and memory T cell subsets. Study results and limitations: Possibly reflecting memory cells re-expressing CD45RA, a few larger clonotypes occurred in naive repertoires, especially CD8.

Which antigens these TCRs recognize remains unknown. An equimolar mix of two oligonucleotides served as the beta constant-region primer for TRBC1 and TRBC2. Ligated cDNA was amplified by four rounds of PCR with nested alpha and beta constant-region primers and SP2. Each CDR3 protein is one row after TCRdb ran MiXCR on the UMI-ligation and nested PCR reads. The sample lists over 110,000 distinct CDR3 sequences, approximately 20% occurring once. Sample: naive CD8+ T cells from blood. The receptors were sampled from a human donor in good health.

This chain joins TRBV28 and TRBJ2-3; the D gene is possibly TRBD2 (6 bases). V was shortened by 5 bases and J by 5 bases, with 11 bases between the two germline ends. The CDR3 has 13 amino acids. The germline V gene has CDR1 MDHEN and CDR2 SYDVKM. The CDR3: CASSPWGGDTQYF. The CDR3 DNA reads TGTGCCAGCAGTCCCTGGGGAGGAGATACGCAGTATTTT.

This clonotype was seen a few times. This chain connects TRBV9 to TRBJ1-1; no clear D. Trimming removed 3 bases at V and 1 base at J, with 13 bases between. Germline V CDR1 and CDR2: SGDLS, YYNGEE. The CDR3 consists of 15 residues. The chain's CDR3 is CASSADGEGNTEAFF. CDR3 in DNA: TGTGCCAGCAGCGCAGATGGAGAGGGGAACACTGAAGCTTTCTTT.

The rearrangement uses TRBV7-2 and TRBJ1-1; D gene unclear. Germline V gives CDR1 SGHTA, CDR2 FQGNSA. V was cut by 5 bases and J by 6 bases, with 10 bases left in between. The CDR3 totals 12 residues. CDR3 coding DNA: TGTGCCAGCAGCCGACGGGCCCCTGAAGCTTTCTTT. Protein product: CASSRRAPEAFF.

The chain carries TRBV5-1 and TRBJ2-1; no clear D gene. The CDR3 has 15 residues. V shed 5 bases and J shed 8 bases, with 20 bases lying between them. Germline V gene sequence: CDR1 SGHRS, CDR2 YFSETQ. This chain's CDR3 is CASRVKWGWADEQFF. The CDR3 DNA is TGCGCCAGCAGGGTGAAGTGGGGATGGGCCGATGAGCAGTTCTTC.

This chain uses TRBV27 with TRBJ1-2; the match to TRBD1 covers 9 bases. The CDR3 has 14 amino acids. Trimming at V came to 6 bases and at J to 4 bases, leaving 6 bases not matched to a gene. Germline V gives CDR1 MNHEY, CDR2 SMNVEV (reference sequence). This CDR3 reads CASSPNRGLYGYTF. The CDR3 DNA reads TGTGCCAGCAGCCCCAACAGGGGGCTCTATGGCTACACCTTC.

This clonotype has just a few counts. The J gene is TRBJ2-7, the V gene TRBV19, with D possibly being TRBD1 (6 bases). Germline CDR1 is LNHDA and CDR2 is SQIVND (reference sequence). V lost 1 base and J lost 2, with 12 bases in between. The CDR3 runs 15 residues. The CDR3 bases are TGTGCCAGTAGTATAGGGGGGCCAGACACCTACGAGCAGTACTTC. Amino acids: CASSIGGPDTYEQYF.

The chain has TRBV6-2 or TRBV6-3 and TRBJ2-5; D is ambiguous. Germline V lookup: CDR1 MNHEY, CDR2 SVGEGT. Trimming removed 4 bases at V and 2 bases at J, with 11 bases between. The CDR3 length is 14 residues. CDR3 amino acids: CASSSTGYQETQYF. The CDR3 nucleotides are TGTGCCAGCAGTTCCACCGGTTATCAAGAGACCCAGTACTTC.

The rearrangement uses TRBV30 and TRBJ2-7, with TRBD2 matching over 13 bases. CDR1 and CDR2 (germline): GTSNPN, SVGIG (reference sequence). The CDR3 length is 16 residues. J lost 7 bases, V lost 4 bases, and 13 bases had no gene match. Here the CDR3 DNA reads TGTGCCTGGATGGAGTTTGGACTAGCGGGAGCTCGGGAGCAGTACTTC. Its protein product is CAWMEFGLAGAREQYF.

This clonotype was detected only a few times. This sequence joins TRBV10-3 and TRBJ2-1; 7 nucleotides align to TRBD2. Germline V lookup: CDR1 ENHRY, CDR2 SYGVKD. V dropped 0 bases and J dropped 7; count of bases not matched to a gene: 12. The CDR3 totals 17 residues. This chain's CDR3 is CAISESYGGSLGNEQFF. As DNA, the CDR3 is TGTGCCATCAGTGAGTCCTACGGCGGGAGCCTCGGGAATGAGCAGTTCTTC.

This clonotype has more than one count but fewer than ten. J is TRBJ2-1 and V is TRBV30; D gene uncertain. V was shortened by 2 bases and J by 4 bases, with 12 bases between the two germline ends. The length of the CDR3 is 14 residues. CDR1 GTSNPN and CDR2 SVGIG come from the germline V gene (reference sequence). CDR3 sequence: CAWSPEALYNEQFF. The CDR3, as DNA: TGTGCCTGGAGTCCGGAAGCCTTATACAATGAGCAGTTCTTC. The full variable domain, rest sourced from reference TRBV30 and TRBJ2-1, is SQTIHQWPATLVQPVGSPLSLECTVEGTSNPNLYWYRQAAGRGLQLLFYSVGIGQISSEVPQNLSASRPQDRQFILSSKKLLLSDSGFYLCAWSPEALYNEQFFGPGTRLTVL.

This clonotype was found many times. The gene calls are TRBV20-1 and TRBJ1-1; D ambiguous. The CDR3 contains 17 residues. V was pared by 0 bases and J by 3 bases, with 20 bases between. Germline CDR1 DFQATT, CDR2 SNEGSKA (reference sequence). CDR3 sequence: CSARDRAKHPVDTEAFF. The CDR3 region has the DNA TGCAGTGCTAGAGATCGCGCAAAACACCCCGTTGACACTGAAGCTTTCTTT.

V usage is TRBV20-1 and J usage is TRBJ2-3, with D hard to call. The CDR3 contains 14 residues. The ends were cut back, 0 bases at V and 5 bases at J, with 12 bases in the middle. The germline V gene encodes CDR1 DFQATT and CDR2 SNEGSKA (reference sequence). CDR3 sequence reads: CSARDSWTGDTQYF. DNA for the CDR3: TGCAGTGCTAGAGACTCCTGGACGGGAGATACGCAGTATTTT.

The rearrangement uses TRBV27 and TRBJ2-7; 9 positions agree with TRBD1. Germline V gene sequence: CDR1 MNHEY, CDR2 SMNVEV (reference sequence). V gave up 6 bases and J gave up 3 bases; unmatched junction bases: 15. The CDR3 sequence is 17 residues long. CDR3 sequence: CASSYLGGGTGNYEQYF. The CDR3 DNA reads as TGTGCCAGCAGCTACCTTGGGGGGGGGACAGGGAACTACGAGCAGTACTTC.

This sequence joins TRBV4-1 and TRBJ2-5; TRBD2 matches at 8 bases. Per germline, CDR1 MGHRA and CDR2 YSYEKL. Trimming at V came to 2 bases and at J to 5 bases, leaving 7 bases not matched to a gene. The CDR3 totals 15 residues. The CDR3 reads CASSQLAGSLETQYF. Here the CDR3 DNA reads TGCGCCAGCAGCCAATTAGCGGGATCTTTGGAGACCCAGTACTTC.

This clonotype was detected a few times. The rearrangement uses TRBV20-1 and TRBJ2-1; weak D call: TRBD1 (5 bases). The CDR3 runs to 14 residues. Deletions cut 1 base from V and 3 bases from J, with 10 bases between. Germline V CDR1 and CDR2: DFQATT, SNEGSKA (reference sequence). For the CDR3, the DNA is TGCAGTGCTAGAGGTGCGACAGACTACAATGAGCAGTTCTTC. It is translated as CSARGATDYNEQFF.

This clonotype showed up many times. The chain carries TRBV27 and TRBJ1-4; TRBD1 is a possible D gene (6 bases). Germline V gene lookup returns CDR1 MNHEY and CDR2 SMNVEV (reference sequence). The V end was cut by 7 bases, the J end by 8 bases, with 17 bases between. The CDR3 spans 14 residues. The CDR3 coding sequence is TGTGCCAGCAAAGTCTCTGGGGGCAACGAAAAACTGTTTTTT. The encoded protein is CASKVSGGNEKLFF.

This clonotype was counted a single time. The rearrangement joins TRBV28 to TRBJ2-7; the match to TRBD1 covers 9 bases. There are 14 residues in the CDR3. J was trimmed by 3 bases and V by 7 bases; bases with no gene match: 7. Germline CDR1 is MDHEN and CDR2 is SYDVKM. In DNA, the CDR3 is TGTGCCAGCAACCGGGACAGGGTTAGCTACGAGCAGTACTTC. Translating gives CASNRDRVSYEQYF.

This clonotype appeared a few times. The chain combines TRBV12-3 or TRBV12-4 with TRBJ2-5, with 9 bases that match TRBD1. The CDR3 has 16 residues. The V gene end was trimmed by 5 bases and the J gene end by 2 bases; junction bases not matched to a gene: 9. This chain's CDR3 is CASSVSGTGKQETQYF. DNA of the CDR3: TGTGCCAGCAGTGTCAGCGGGACAGGGAAACAAGAGACCCAGTACTTC.

The rearrangement links TRBV7-9 to TRBJ2-1; 8 nucleotides line up with TRBD1. This CDR3 region has 14 residues. Per germline, CDR1 SEHNR and CDR2 FQNEAQ (reference sequence). V trimming: 5 bases; J trimming: 5 bases; junction bases outside the gene matches: 5. The CDR3 sequence: CASSPKTGDNEQFF. The CDR3, as DNA: TGTGCCAGCAGCCCGAAGACAGGGGACAATGAGCAGTTCTTC.

This clonotype showed up many times. The chain recombines TRBV7-9 with TRBJ2-3; unclear D gene. The V end lost 2 bases, the J end lost 4 bases, and 1 base lay between the germline ends. CDR3 size: 11 residues. In germline, CDR1 is SEHNR, CDR2 FQNEAQ (reference sequence). For the CDR3, the DNA is TGTGCCAGCAGCTTATCAGATACGCAGTATTTT. Its translation: CASSLSDTQYF.

The V and J genes are TRBV5-4 and TRBJ2-5; D is unresolved. The V gene lost 2 bases and the J gene lost 1 base, with 6 bases spanning the gap. The germline gives CDR1 SGHNT, CDR2 YYREEE (reference sequence). This CDR3 has 13 amino acids. The CDR3 sequence: CASSFAGQETQYF. As DNA, the CDR3 is TGTGCCAGCAGCTTCGCAGGCCAAGAGACCCAGTACTTC.

The gene calls are TRBV14 and TRBJ2-1; D perhaps matches TRBD2 (6 bases). From germline, CDR1 is SGHDN and CDR2 FVKESK. V dropped 2 bases and J dropped 7 bases, with 18 bases sitting between them. The CDR3 totals 16 residues. The CDR3 nucleotides are TGTGCCAGCAGCCAATTACCGGGACTGGTCTCTAATGAGCAGTTCTTC. Translating gives CASSQLPGLVSNEQFF.

This clonotype was seen only a few times. This chain joins TRBV4-2 and TRBJ2-7; D is possibly TRBD1 or TRBD2 (5 bases each). This CDR3 spans 14 amino acids. Looked up from germline, CDR1 is LGHNA and CDR2 is YNFKEQ. With 0 bases removed from V and 3 bases from J, the gap between germline ends came to 9 bases. The chain's CDR3 is CASSQEGTFYEQYF. CDR3 bases: TGTGCCAGCAGCCAAGAGGGGACCTTCTACGAGCAGTACTTC.

V usage is TRBV20-1 and J usage is TRBJ1-2; possibly TRBD1 for D (6 bases). Trimming pared 3 bases from V and 0 bases from J, leaving 14 bases between. The CDR3 spans 15 residues. Germline CDR1 DFQATT, CDR2 SNEGSKA (reference sequence). The CDR3 loop reads CSASEARGPNYGYTF. In DNA, the CDR3 is TGCAGTGCTAGCGAAGCCAGGGGTCCTAACTATGGCTACACCTTC.

The chain employs TRBV6-5 and TRBJ1-3; 10 bases fit TRBD1. This CDR3 is built from 14 residues. Germline loops: CDR1 MNHEY, CDR2 SVGAGI. J lost 6 bases, V lost 5 bases, and 4 bases had no gene match. The CDR3 coding sequence is TGTGCCAGCAGTGGACAGGGGGATGAAAACACCATATATTTT. Translation gives CASSGQGDENTIYF.